Following are 24 T cell receptor beta chains from one sample sequenced in a study of cytotoxic CD8 clonotypes in ibrutinib-treated CLL. Profiling relied on immunoSEQ multiplex PCR, and the TCRdb table lists in-frame clones only, not all of them. Counted here are fewer than 50,000 clones, approximately 65% occurring once; the ten biggest clones make up under 25%. The sample here was PBMCs, taken after 24 months of ibrutinib treatment. These receptors originate from a human donor with chronic lymphocytic leukemia.

The genes are TRBV28 and TRBJ2-2, with D perhaps given as TRBD1 or TRBD2 (6 bases each). Per the germline V gene, CDR1 is MDHEN and CDR2 is SYDVKM. V was trimmed by 6 bases and J by 4 bases, leaving 15 bases between them. There are 15 residues in the CDR3. The CDR3 spells CASSPHGGGTGELFF. Here the CDR3 DNA reads TGTGCCAGCAGCCCCCACGGAGGGGGCACCGGGGAGCTGTTTTTT. Drawing the rest from reference TRBV28 and TRBJ2-2, the complete variable domain is DVKVTQSSRYLVKRTGEKVFLECVQDMDHENMFWYRQDPGLGLRLIYFSYDVKMKEKGDIPEGYSVSREKKERFSLILESASTNQTSMYLCASSPHGGGTGELFFGEGSRLTVL.

The table lists this clone with a few counts. This rearrangement joins TRBV5-1 to TRBJ2-3; 10 bases match TRBD1. The CDR3 is made up of 17 amino acids. From germline, CDR1 is SGHRS and CDR2 YFSETQ. V trimming: 4 bases; J trimming: 5 bases; junction bases outside the gene matches: 13. CDR3 in amino acids: CASSPGWGQGMRDTQYF. Written as DNA, the CDR3 is TGCGCCAGCAGCCCGGGCTGGGGACAGGGGATGAGAGATACGCAGTATTTT.

This clone was seen only a few times. V is TRBV11-2 and J is TRBJ2-1, with 8 bases fitting TRBD2. Unmatched junction bases numbered 12, after V lost 5 bases and J lost 6 bases. This CDR3 has 16 residues. Germline loops: CDR1 SGHAT, CDR2 FQNNGV. CDR3 sequence reads: CASSPTGLGSVNEQFF. In DNA, the CDR3 is TGTGCCAGCAGCCCCACGGGACTAGGGTCGGTCAATGAGCAGTTCTTC. Full variable domain (missing parts from reference TRBV11-2 and TRBJ2-1): EAGVAQSPRYKIIEKRQSVAFWCNPISGHATLYWYQQILGQGPKLLIQFQNNGVVDDSQLPKDRFSAERLKGVDSTLKIQPAKLEDSAVYLCASSPTGLGSVNEQFFGPGTRLTVL.

The chain employs TRBV7-9 and TRBJ2-7; a weak D match, TRBD1 (5 bases). Germline-derived CDR1 and CDR2 are SEHNR and FQNEAQ (reference sequence). Trimming stripped 8 bases from V and 0 bases from J, with 11 bases between. The CDR3 sequence is 13 residues long. The CDR3 DNA reads as TGTGCCAGCTTGGGCGACAGCTCCTACGAGCAGTACTTC. Translation gives CASLGDSSYEQYF.

This chain uses TRBV5-1 with TRBJ2-7; TRBD2 agrees at 13 bases. CDR1 is SGHRS and CDR2 is YFSETQ in the germline V gene. The V gene end was trimmed by 5 bases and the J gene end by 5 bases; junction bases not matched to a gene: 1. CDR3 length: 13 residues. The CDR3 bases are TGCGCCAGCAGACTAGCGGGAGGGAACGAGCAGTACTTC. Its translation is CASRLAGGNEQYF. The complete variable domain, with remaining parts taken from reference TRBV5-1 and TRBJ2-7, reads KAGVTQTPRYLIKTRGQQVTLSCSPISGHRSVSWYQQTPGQGLQFLFEYFSETQRNKGNFPGRFSGRQFSNSRSEMNVSTLELGDSALYLCASRLAGGNEQYFGPGTRLTVT.

The sample holds one count of this clone. The chain has TRBV7-8 and TRBJ2-7, with 10 bases lining up with TRBD2. This CDR3 spans 15 amino acids. The germline CDR1 and CDR2 sequences are SGHVS and FQNEAQ. The V gene end was trimmed by 2 bases and the J gene end by 6 bases; junction bases not matched to a gene: 7. The DNA of the CDR3 is TGTGCCAGCAGCTTAATTCCGGGACTAGCGATCGAGCAGTACTTC. The encoded protein is CASSLIPGLAIEQYF.

The genes are TRBV4-1 and TRBJ2-7, with D possibly TRBD2 on 6 matching bases. The CDR3 sequence is 15 residues long. With 2 bases removed from V and 2 bases from J, the gap between germline ends came to 13 bases. Germline V gene lookup returns CDR1 MGHRA and CDR2 YSYEKL. Here the CDR3 DNA reads TGCGCCAGCAGCCAAATGTCTAGCGCGCCCTACGAGCAGTACTTC. As protein: CASSQMSSAPYEQYF.

V usage is TRBV19 and J usage is TRBJ1-1; 7 nucleotides agree with TRBD1. The length of the CDR3 is 14 residues. Germline trimming cut 9 bases from V and 4 bases from J; bases unmatched to any gene: 11. The V gene's germline CDR1 is LNHDA and CDR2 SQIVND (reference sequence). In nucleotides, the CDR3 is TGTGCCAGCCAACAGGGGATTGTGGGCACTGAAGCTTTCTTT. Its translation is CASQQGIVGTEAFF. The whole variable domain, remainder taken from reference TRBV19 and TRBJ1-1, is DGGITQSPKYLFRKEGQNVTLSCEQNLNHDAMYWYRQDPGQGLRLIYYSQIVNDFQKGDIAEGYSVSREKKESFPLTVTSAQKNPTAFYLCASQQGIVGTEAFFGQGTRLTVV.

V is TRBV19 and J is TRBJ2-4, with D uncertain. Looked up from germline, CDR1 is LNHDA and CDR2 is SQIVND (reference sequence). CDR3 length: 14 amino acids. V was pared by 3 bases and J by 3 bases, with 9 bases between. This CDR3 is CASSISFGKNIQYF. CDR3 nucleotides: TGTGCCAGTAGTATCAGCTTTGGCAAAAACATTCAGTACTTC.

The chain carries TRBV2 and TRBJ1-4, with D possibly matching TRBD1 (6 bases). CDR3 length: 14 amino acids. V lost 6 bases, J lost 0 bases, and 8 bases lay in between. Germline CDR1 is SNHLY and CDR2 is FYNNEI. CDR3 sequence (DNA): TGTGCCAGCAGGCGACAGGCAACTAATGAAAAACTGTTTTTT. Translated: CASRRQATNEKLFF.

This clone showed up just a few times. The chain links TRBV4-2 to TRBJ2-7; the match to TRBD2 covers 9 bases. V lost 5 bases, J lost 10 bases, and 12 bases stayed unmatched. Per the germline V gene, CDR1 is LGHNA and CDR2 is YNFKEQ. This CDR3 comprises 14 residues. CDR3 protein: CASSANERGAPQYF. The CDR3 nucleotides read TGTGCCAGCAGCGCGAATGAGCGGGGGGCACCACAGTACTTC.

Details on this clone: The CDR3 does not close with the conserved phenylalanine or tryptophan, likely indicating a read error. No DNA is shown, since the ends of the CDR3 on it are uncertain; the CDR3 is the one TCRdb lists. This chain links TRBV5-6 with TRBJ1-5. Germline lookup yields CDR1 SGHDT and CDR2 YYEEEE. With termini counted, the CDR3 has 8 amino acids. The CDR3: CASSLGGC.

This rearrangement joins TRBV19 to TRBJ1-1, with TRBD1 matching 7 bases. The CDR3 is 15 residues long. The V gene's germline CDR1 is LNHDA and CDR2 SQIVND (reference sequence). V lost 5 bases, J lost 3 bases, and 9 bases stayed unmatched. The CDR3 DNA reads TGTGCCAGTAGTTCATTTCCAGGGGGGCACACTGAAGCTTTCTTT. Encoded protein: CASSSFPGGHTEAFF. Together with reference TRBV19 and TRBJ1-1, the CDR3 gives the full variable domain: DGGITQSPKYLFRKEGQNVTLSCEQNLNHDAMYWYRQDPGQGLRLIYYSQIVNDFQKGDIAEGYSVSREKKESFPLTVTSAQKNPTAFYLCASSSFPGGHTEAFFGQGTRLTVV.

The genes are TRBV4-1 and TRBJ2-1, with D perhaps matching TRBD1 (6 bases). Looked up from germline, CDR1 is MGHRA and CDR2 is YSYEKL. Trimming took off 0 bases at V and 5 bases at J, with 11 bases between the two ends. The CDR3 runs to 15 residues. The CDR3, as DNA: TGCGCCAGCAGCCAAGAGGGGGCTGGAAACAATGAGCAGTTCTTC. Amino acid sequence: CASSQEGAGNNEQFF.

This clone appeared a few times. The chain recombines TRBV5-1 with TRBJ1-1; 8 positions agree with TRBD1. Per germline, CDR1 SGHRS and CDR2 YFSETQ. After removal of 5 bases from V and 1 base from J, the junction contained 7 bases not matched to a gene. The CDR3 has 15 amino acids. This chain's CDR3 is CASRETGGRNTEAFF. The CDR3 bases are TGCGCCAGCAGGGAAACAGGGGGGAGGAACACTGAAGCTTTCTTT.

The genes are TRBV27 and TRBJ2-3; tentatively, D is TRBD1 or TRBD2 (5 bases each). The CDR3 contains 13 residues. CDR1 is MNHEY and CDR2 is SMNVEV in the germline V gene (reference sequence). V was clipped by 3 bases and J by 2 bases, with 6 bases between them. The CDR3 DNA follows: TGTGCCAGCAGTTTGGGACCCACAGATACGCAGTATTTT. This translates into CASSLGPTDTQYF.

The chain has TRBV2 and TRBJ2-7; possibly TRBD1 or TRBD2 for D (5 bases each). There are 12 residues in the CDR3. V was shortened by 6 bases and J by 5 bases, with 11 bases between the two germline ends. The germline V gene has CDR1 SNHLY and CDR2 FYNNEI. The CDR3 region has the DNA TGTGCCAGCAGCAGAGAGGGGAACGAGCAGTACTTC. This sequence encodes CASSREGNEQYF.

The gene calls are TRBV30 and TRBJ2-1, with unresolved D. This CDR3 has 13 residues. Trimming took off 1 base at V and 3 bases at J, with 7 bases between the two ends. The germline gives CDR1 GTSNPN, CDR2 SVGIG (reference sequence). Here the CDR3 reads CAWSDWDYNEQFF. The CDR3 region has the DNA TGTGCCTGGAGTGATTGGGACTACAATGAGCAGTTCTTC. The variable domain in full, completed from reference TRBV30 and TRBJ2-1, reads SQTIHQWPATLVQPVGSPLSLECTVEGTSNPNLYWYRQAAGRGLQLLFYSVGIGQISSEVPQNLSASRPQDRQFILSSKKLLLSDSGFYLCAWSDWDYNEQFFGPGTRLTVL.

This clone was picked up one time. V and J are TRBV5-8 and TRBJ2-3; 7 bases fit TRBD2. Germline CDR1 SGHTS, CDR2 YDEGEE. The junction had 3 bases not matched to a gene; V was cut back by 2 bases and J by 6 bases. CDR3 length equals 13 residues. The DNA of the CDR3 is TGTGCCAGCAGCTTCGGGGGGATGGATACGCAGTATTTT. Amino acid sequence: CASSFGGMDTQYF.

This clone was detected once. This rearrangement joins TRBV6-1 to TRBJ2-7; 7 positions agree with TRBD1. CDR1 and CDR2 from the germline V gene are MNHNS and SASEGT. The CDR3 covers 13 residues. V lost 11 bases, J lost 5 bases, and 12 bases stayed unmatched. This CDR3 is CAARDRVYDEQYF. CDR3 nucleotides: TGTGCCGCCCGGGACAGAGTCTACGACGAGCAGTACTTC.

The rearrangement links TRBV6-5 to TRBJ2-5; D is unclear. CDR1 and CDR2 (germline): MNHEY, SVGAGI. V lost 6 bases and J 5 bases, leaving 13 bases between the germline ends. This CDR3 is built from 13 residues. The CDR3 spells CASSRGVRETQYF. As DNA, the CDR3 is TGTGCCAGCAGCCGTGGGGTGCGGGAGACCCAGTACTTC.

Only one count was recorded for this clone. CDR3 loop: CASSRGRTFQETQYF. The CDR3 nucleotides read TGTGCCAGCAGTAGGGGACGGACTTTCCAAGAGACCCAGTACTTC. The V call is TRBV6-5, the J call TRBJ2-5, with D possibly called TRBD1 or TRBD2 (5 bases each). CDR1 and CDR2 (germline): MNHEY, SVGAGI. This CDR3 spans 15 amino acids. V was shortened by 5 bases and J by 1 base, with 14 bases between the two germline ends.

This clone was recorded once. The V and J genes are TRBV7-8 and TRBJ1-5, with 11 positions matching TRBD1. The V gene end was trimmed by 5 bases and the J gene end by 5 bases; junction bases not matched to a gene: 5. CDR1 SGHVS and CDR2 FQNEAQ come from the germline V gene. The CDR3 totals 15 residues. CDR3 nucleotides: TGTGCCAGCAGCCCTCCGGACAGGGGGCATCAGCCCCAGCATTTT. Its protein is CASSPPDRGHQPQHF.

The chain employs TRBV4-1 and TRBJ2-1; 8 positions agree with TRBD1. Per the germline V gene, CDR1 is MGHRA and CDR2 is YSYEKL. V gave up 2 bases and J gave up 3 bases; unmatched junction bases: 6. This CDR3 is 16 amino acids long. CDR3 loop: CASSQKGQVNYNEQFF. As DNA, the CDR3 is TGCGCCAGCAGCCAAAAGGGACAGGTTAACTACAATGAGCAGTTCTTC.